Below, 21 T cell receptor beta chains from the same sample are listed, as sequenced in a study of graft-versus-host responses after intestinal transplantation. Researchers placed approximately 200,000 CFSE-labeled responder cells in culture with approximately 200,000 irradiated, violet-dye-labeled stimulator cells. Profiled with immunoSEQ multiplex PCR; TCRdb holds only in-frame clones, not every one. The sample records 8,500 to 11,000 clones, around 33% being singletons. The material was alloreactive CD8+ T cells from a mixed lymphocyte reaction culture, obtained before intestinal transplant. This sample's subset: CFSE-low proliferating T cells sorted from roughly six-day pre-transplant mixed lymphocyte reaction (GvH or HvG direction). Source of these receptors: a human patient who received an intestinal transplant.

The V call is TRBV4-1, the J call TRBJ2-1; TRBD2 aligns across 7 bases. Germline loops: CDR1 MGHRA, CDR2 YSYEKL. V shed 2 bases and J 3 bases; nucleotides not matched to a gene: 10. This CDR3 is built from 17 residues. CDR3 region: CASSQKTWLADYNEQFF. In nucleotides, the CDR3 is TGCGCCAGCAGCCAAAAAACTTGGCTAGCGGACTACAATGAGCAGTTCTTC.

This clone came up a few times. The genes are TRBV28 and TRBJ2-1; the match to TRBD2 covers 10 bases. CDR1 is MDHEN and CDR2 is SYDVKM in the germline V gene. V shed 4 bases and J 6 bases; nucleotides not matched to a gene: 6. The CDR3 has 15 amino acids. This CDR3 reads CASSSLAGVLNEQFF. CDR3 sequence (DNA): TGTGCCAGCAGTTCTCTAGCGGGGGTACTCAATGAGCAGTTCTTC. Looking up the rest from reference TRBV28 and TRBJ2-1 gives the full variable domain: DVKVTQSSRYLVKRTGEKVFLECVQDMDHENMFWYRQDPGLGLRLIYFSYDVKMKEKGDIPEGYSVSREKKERFSLILESASTNQTSMYLCASSSLAGVLNEQFFGPGTRLTVL.

The DNA of the CDR3 is TGTGCCAGCAGTTCGGGGACAGCCTTTCCCTACAATGAGCAGTTCTTC. Its translation: CASSSGTAFPYNEQFF. The rearrangement links TRBV27 to TRBJ2-1; 7 bases fit TRBD1. The V segment lost 4 bases and the J segment 2 bases; nucleotides outside the gene matches: 8. The CDR3 spans 16 residues. Germline V gives CDR1 MNHEY, CDR2 SMNVEV (reference sequence).

The chain is built from TRBV7-9 and TRBJ2-1; no reliable D call. CDR1 is SEHNR and CDR2 is FQNEAQ in the germline V gene (reference sequence). Trimming took 1 base from V and 10 from J, leaving 8 bases between them. CDR3 length: 12 residues. The CDR3 sequence: CASSLGPLEQFF. In DNA, the CDR3 is TGTGCCAGCAGCTTAGGTCCACTCGAGCAGTTCTTC.

This clone was seen only a few times. The CDR3 bases are TGTGCCAGCAGCGGGGGACTAGCGGGGGTAGACTACAATGAGCAGTTCTTC. Its translation is CASSGGLAGVDYNEQFF. The genes are TRBV7-2 and TRBJ2-1, with TRBD2 matching 14 bases. There are 17 residues in the CDR3. J lost 3 bases, V lost 5 bases, and 6 bases had no gene match. Germline loops: CDR1 SGHTA, CDR2 FQGNSA.

With regard to this clone: At one end, the junction sequence differs from germline, possibly due to a read error. The V and J genes are TRBV5-1 and TRBJ2-1; 16 nucleotides align to TRBD2. Germline CDR1 and CDR2: SGHRS and YFSETQ. CDR3 size: 15 residues. The CDR3 spells CASSLVPGLAGGRIF. CDR3 bases: TGCGCCAGCAGCTTGGTCCCGGGACTAGCGGGAGGGCGGATCTTC.

The V and J genes are TRBV16 and TRBJ2-7, with D possibly TRBD2 on 6 matching bases. Per germline, CDR1 KGHSY and CDR2 FQNENV. Deletions cut 4 bases from V and 6 bases from J, with 13 bases between. The CDR3 consists of 13 residues. The CDR3 protein is CASSLGLGGEQYF. The CDR3 DNA is TGTGCCAGCAGCCTGGGACTTGGGGGCGAGCAGTACTTC.

The V call is TRBV10-3, the J call TRBJ1-2; TRBD1 matches at 9 bases. J lost 4 bases, V lost 7 bases, and 7 bases had no gene match. Germline-derived CDR1 and CDR2 are ENHRY and SYGVKD. The CDR3 contains 14 residues. The CDR3, as DNA: TGTGCCATCACCCCGGGACAGGGTTTCTATGGCTACACCTTC. Protein sequence: CAITPGQGFYGYTF.

The CDR3 sequence is CASSLGQGSTEAFF. The CDR3 DNA sequence: TGTGCCAGCAGTCTGGGACAGGGGTCAACTGAAGCTTTCTTT. The genes are TRBV28 and TRBJ1-1; TRBD1 agrees at 10 bases. From germline, CDR1 is MDHEN and CDR2 SYDVKM. V gave up 5 bases and J gave up 5 bases; unmatched junction bases: 5. The CDR3 runs to 14 residues. Full variable domain (missing parts from reference TRBV28 and TRBJ1-1): DVKVTQSSRYLVKRTGEKVFLECVQDMDHENMFWYRQDPGLGLRLIYFSYDVKMKEKGDIPEGYSVSREKKERFSLILESASTNQTSMYLCASSLGQGSTEAFFGQGTRLTVV.

In its sample, this clone is medium-sized. The chain joins TRBV5-6 to TRBJ2-7; D call uncertain. This CDR3 is 12 amino acids long. Germline CDR1 reads SGHDT; CDR2 reads YYEEEE. The germline V and J ends were trimmed by 2 bases and 4 bases, with 7 bases remaining between them. This CDR3 is CASSFGRYEQYF. The CDR3, as DNA: TGTGCCAGCAGCTTCGGTCGGTACGAGCAGTACTTC.

The chain joins TRBV15 to TRBJ2-6; 7 bases agree with TRBD2. V was clipped by 5 bases and J by 2 bases; unmatched bases: 6. Germline assignment: CDR1 LNHNV and CDR2 YYDKDF (reference sequence). The CDR3 consists of 16 residues. The DNA for the CDR3 is TGTGCCACCAGCGAACCGCGGGGGACTGGGGCCAACGTCCTGACTTTC. Amino acids: CATSEPRGTGANVLTF.

This clone appeared a single time. This sequence joins TRBV5-1 and TRBJ2-1, with 9 bases matching TRBD2. CDR1 is SGHRS, CDR2 YFSETQ, per germline. J was trimmed by 12 bases and V by 2 bases; bases with no gene match: 15. The CDR3 covers 16 residues. The DNA of the CDR3 is TGCGCCAGCAGCTTAACTTTAGCGGGGGCCGGAAGGCGGCAGTTCTTC. Its protein is CASSLTLAGAGRRQFF.

The rearrangement links TRBV18 to TRBJ2-5, with 10 positions matching TRBD1. V trimming: 4 bases; J trimming: 2 bases; junction bases outside the gene matches: 4. The germline CDR1 and CDR2 sequences are KGHSH and LQKENI. The CDR3 extends over 15 amino acids. CDR3 protein: CASSQGQGRQETQYF. The CDR3, as DNA: TGTGCCAGCTCACAGGGACAGGGGAGACAAGAGACCCAGTACTTC.

This clone showed up just a few times. CDR3 amino acids: CASSLERGHYEQYF. The CDR3, as DNA: TGTGCCAGCAGTTTGGAAAGGGGGCACTACGAGCAGTACTTC. The chain links TRBV27 to TRBJ2-7; 7 positions match TRBD1. CDR1 MNHEY and CDR2 SMNVEV come from the germline V gene (reference sequence). J was trimmed by 3 bases and V by 3 bases; bases with no gene match: 5. The length of the CDR3 is 14 residues.

The J gene is TRBJ2-1, the V gene TRBV28; D possibly corresponds to TRBD1 (5 bases). Germline loops: CDR1 MDHEN, CDR2 SYDVKM. The CDR3 length is 15 residues. V was shortened by 3 bases and J by 8 bases, with 17 bases between the two germline ends. The CDR3 DNA reads as TGTGCCAGCAGTTTCGGCAGGGCCCCTCGCGATGAGCAGTTCTTC. Protein product: CASSFGRAPRDEQFF. The variable domain in full, with the rest retrieved from reference TRBV28 and TRBJ2-1, is DVKVTQSSRYLVKRTGEKVFLECVQDMDHENMFWYRQDPGLGLRLIYFSYDVKMKEKGDIPEGYSVSREKKERFSLILESASTNQTSMYLCASSFGRAPRDEQFFGPGTRLTVL.

This clone was counted only a few times. The chain combines TRBV2 with TRBJ2-7, with unresolved D. The ends were cut back, 6 bases at V and 1 base at J, with 16 bases in the middle. The germline V gene has CDR1 SNHLY and CDR2 FYNNEI. This CDR3 region has 15 residues. The chain's CDR3 is CASSTLELPSYEQYF. CDR3 DNA sequence: TGTGCCAGCAGCACCCTAGAGCTTCCATCCTACGAGCAGTACTTC.

This rearrangement joins TRBV4-1 to TRBJ1-6; D is uncertain. Germline V gene data show CDR1 as MGHRA and CDR2 as YSYEKL. CDR3 length: 15 amino acids. Trimming pared 5 bases from V and 8 bases from J, leaving 16 bases between. CDR3 protein: CASSTRRGWDSPLHF. The CDR3, as DNA: TGCGCCAGCAGCACCCGAAGAGGGTGGGATTCACCCCTCCACTTT.

This clone was detected once. The gene calls are TRBV7-3 and TRBJ1-1; TRBD1 aligns across 8 bases. The CDR3 consists of 14 residues. V lost 5 bases, J lost 6 bases, and 8 bases stayed unmatched. CDR1 and CDR2 from the germline V gene are SGHTA and FQGTGA. CDR3 loop: CASSPDRESPEAFF. In DNA, the CDR3 is TGTGCCAGCAGCCCGGACAGGGAGAGCCCTGAAGCTTTCTTT.

This clone was seen once. The J gene is TRBJ2-2, the V gene TRBV4-2, with 8 bases fitting TRBD2. Germline CDR1 and CDR2: LGHNA and YNFKEQ. After removal of 0 bases from V and 6 bases from J, the junction contained 6 bases not matched to a gene. The CDR3 loop spans 16 amino acids. The CDR3 here is CASSQDWSGGAGELFF. The CDR3 nucleotides are TGTGCCAGCAGCCAAGACTGGAGCGGGGGTGCCGGGGAGCTGTTTTTT.

The J gene is TRBJ2-7, the V gene TRBV28; no reliable D call. CDR1 MDHEN and CDR2 SYDVKM come from the germline V gene. The CDR3 is 14 residues long. V was shortened by 5 bases and J by 2 bases, with 13 bases between the two germline ends. CDR3 nucleotides: TGTGCCAGCAGTCTGGGCTTGGGTGCCTACGAGCAGTACTTC. Amino acids: CASSLGLGAYEQYF.

By frequency in the sample, this clone is medium-sized. V is TRBV7-9 and J is TRBJ1-2; possible D gene TRBD1, 5 bases. This CDR3 contains 16 residues. V dropped 0 bases and J dropped 4 bases, with 15 bases sitting between them. Germline values: CDR1 SEHNR, CDR2 FQNEAQ (reference sequence). The chain's CDR3 is CASSLALRESVYGYTF. The CDR3 DNA reads as TGTGCCAGCAGCTTAGCCCTCAGGGAAAGTGTCTATGGCTACACCTTC.